This passage covers 2 T cell receptor beta chains from one sample sequenced in a study of CD8 T cells in Susac syndrome. The RNA, about 0.5 to 1 ug, was put through reverse transcription using random hexamers. MiXCR, applied by TCRdb to the immunoSEQ multiplex PCR reads, yields one record per CDR3 protein. The sample carries approximately 110,000 distinct CDR3 sequences, 93% recorded once. Material: CD8+ T cells from PBMCs. The receptor source for this set is a human donor with multiple sclerosis.

This sequence joins TRBV7-9 and TRBJ2-1; D is tentatively TRBD1 or TRBD2 (6 bases each). The germline CDR1 and CDR2 sequences are SEHNR and FQNEAQ (reference sequence). Trimming took 7 bases from V and 8 from J, leaving 21 bases between them. This CDR3 has 15 amino acids. The CDR3 region has the DNA TGTGCCAGCACCCTCGGGGGCGGTACTAGGCATGAGCAGTTCTTC. Translation gives CASTLGGGTRHEQFF.

The genes are TRBV27 and TRBJ1-2; D might be TRBD1 (5 bases). Germline CDR1 reads MNHEY; CDR2 reads SMNVEV (reference sequence). V dropped 4 bases and J dropped 8 bases, with 11 bases sitting between them. The CDR3 is made up of 12 amino acids. CDR3 sequence (DNA): TGTGCCAGCAGTTCGGACAATCGGGGCTACACCTTC. Amino acids: CASSSDNRGYTF.